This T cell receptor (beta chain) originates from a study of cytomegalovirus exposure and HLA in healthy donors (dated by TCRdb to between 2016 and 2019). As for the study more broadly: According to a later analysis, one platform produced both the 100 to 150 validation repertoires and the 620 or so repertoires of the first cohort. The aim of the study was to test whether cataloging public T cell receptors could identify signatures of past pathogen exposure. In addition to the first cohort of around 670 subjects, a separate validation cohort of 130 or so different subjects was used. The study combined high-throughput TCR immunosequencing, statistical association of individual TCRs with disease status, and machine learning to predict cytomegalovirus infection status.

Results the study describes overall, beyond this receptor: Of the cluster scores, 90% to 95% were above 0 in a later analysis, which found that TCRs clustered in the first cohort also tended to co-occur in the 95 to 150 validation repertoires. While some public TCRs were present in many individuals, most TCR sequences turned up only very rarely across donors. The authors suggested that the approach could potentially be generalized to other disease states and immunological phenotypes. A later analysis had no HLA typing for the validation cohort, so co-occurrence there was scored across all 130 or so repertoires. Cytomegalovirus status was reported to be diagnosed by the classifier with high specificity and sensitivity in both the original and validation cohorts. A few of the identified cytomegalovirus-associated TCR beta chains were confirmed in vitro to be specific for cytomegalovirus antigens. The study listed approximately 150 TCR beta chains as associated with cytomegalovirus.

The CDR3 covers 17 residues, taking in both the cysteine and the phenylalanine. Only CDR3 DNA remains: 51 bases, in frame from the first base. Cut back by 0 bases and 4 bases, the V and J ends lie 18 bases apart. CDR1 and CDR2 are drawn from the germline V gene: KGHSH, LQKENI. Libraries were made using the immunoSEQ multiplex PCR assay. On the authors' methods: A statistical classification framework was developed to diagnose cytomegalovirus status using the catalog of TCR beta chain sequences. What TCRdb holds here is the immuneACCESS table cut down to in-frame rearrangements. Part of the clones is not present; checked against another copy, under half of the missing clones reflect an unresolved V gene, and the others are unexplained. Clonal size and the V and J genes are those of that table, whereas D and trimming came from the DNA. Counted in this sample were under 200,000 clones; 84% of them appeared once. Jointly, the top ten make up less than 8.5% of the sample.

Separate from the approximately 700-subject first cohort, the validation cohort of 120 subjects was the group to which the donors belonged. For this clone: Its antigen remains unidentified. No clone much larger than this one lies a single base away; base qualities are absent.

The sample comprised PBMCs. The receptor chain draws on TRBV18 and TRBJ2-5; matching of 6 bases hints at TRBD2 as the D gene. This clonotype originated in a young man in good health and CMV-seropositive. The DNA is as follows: TGTGCCAGCTCACCACCAAGCGGCGGGGAGTCGGGAGAGACCCAGTACTTC. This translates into CASSPPSGGESGETQYF. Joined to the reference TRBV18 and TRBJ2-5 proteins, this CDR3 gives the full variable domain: NAGVMQNPRHLVRRRGQEARLRCSPMKGHSHVYWYRQLPEEGLKFMVYLQKENIIDESGMPKERFSAEFPKEGPSILRIQQVVRGDSAAYFCASSPPSGGESGETQYFGPGTRLLVL.